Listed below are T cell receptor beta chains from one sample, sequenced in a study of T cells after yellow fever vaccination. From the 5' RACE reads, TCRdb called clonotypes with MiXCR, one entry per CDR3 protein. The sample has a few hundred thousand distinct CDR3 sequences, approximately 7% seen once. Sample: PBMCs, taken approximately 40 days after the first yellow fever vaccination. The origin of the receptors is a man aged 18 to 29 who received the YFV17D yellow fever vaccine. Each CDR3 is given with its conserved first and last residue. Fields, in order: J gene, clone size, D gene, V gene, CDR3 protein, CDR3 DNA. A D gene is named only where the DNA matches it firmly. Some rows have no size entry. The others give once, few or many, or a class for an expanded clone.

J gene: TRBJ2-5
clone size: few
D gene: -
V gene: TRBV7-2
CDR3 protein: CASSNGGLGETQYF
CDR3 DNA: TGTGCCAGCAGCAACGGGGGGCTTGGGGAGACCCAGTACTTC

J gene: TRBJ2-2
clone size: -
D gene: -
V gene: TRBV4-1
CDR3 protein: CASSQEGAGPSRELFF
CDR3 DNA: TGCGCCAGCAGCCAAGAGGGGGCGGGGCCCAGCCGGGAGCTGTTTTTT

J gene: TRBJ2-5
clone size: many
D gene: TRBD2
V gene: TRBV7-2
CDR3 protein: CASSFSGGKETQYF
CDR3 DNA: TGTGCCAGCAGCTTTAGCGGGGGTAAAGAGACCCAGTACTTC

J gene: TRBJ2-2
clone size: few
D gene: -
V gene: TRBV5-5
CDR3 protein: CASSLVGPPDTGELFF
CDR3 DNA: TGTGCCAGCAGCTTGGTTGGCCCTCCGGACACCGGGGAGCTGTTTTTT

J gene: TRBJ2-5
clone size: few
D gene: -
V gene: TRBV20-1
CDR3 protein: CSARRTIDTEETQYF
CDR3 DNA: TGCAGTGCTAGGAGAACGATCGACACCGAAGAGACCCAGTACTTC

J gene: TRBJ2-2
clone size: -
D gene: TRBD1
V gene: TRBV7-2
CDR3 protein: CASSATGSSTGELFF
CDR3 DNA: TGTGCCAGCAGCGCGACAGGGAGTAGCACCGGGGAGCTGTTTTTT

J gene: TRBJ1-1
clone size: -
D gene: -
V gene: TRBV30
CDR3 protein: CAWSRGLDTEAFF
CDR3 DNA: TGTGCCTGGAGTCGGGGGCTGGACACTGAAGCTTTCTTT

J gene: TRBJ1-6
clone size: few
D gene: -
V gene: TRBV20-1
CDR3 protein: CSARDGSGVGALHF
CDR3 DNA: TGCAGTGCTAGAGATGGGTCCGGGGTGGGGGCCCTCCACTTT

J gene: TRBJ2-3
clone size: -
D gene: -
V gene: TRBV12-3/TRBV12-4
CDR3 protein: CASSFEAGTQYF
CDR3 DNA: TGTGCCAGCAGTTTCGAGGCGGGTACGCAGTATTTT

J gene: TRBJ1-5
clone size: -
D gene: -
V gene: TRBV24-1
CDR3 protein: CATSDSRQRQPQHF
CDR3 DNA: TGTGCCACCAGTGATTCCCGACAAAGGCAGCCCCAGCATTTT

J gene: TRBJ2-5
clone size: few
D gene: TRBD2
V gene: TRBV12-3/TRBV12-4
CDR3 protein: CASSPPGLAGGPYQETQYF
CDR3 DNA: TGTGCCAGCAGCCCTCCCGGACTAGCGGGGGGCCCGTACCAAGAGACCCAGTACTTC

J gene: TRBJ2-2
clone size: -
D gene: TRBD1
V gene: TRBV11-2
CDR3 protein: CASSPGTGWGELFF
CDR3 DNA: TGTGCCAGCAGCCCGGGGACAGGGTGGGGGGAGCTGTTTTTT

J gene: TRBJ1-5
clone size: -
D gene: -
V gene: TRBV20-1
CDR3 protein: CSAREGNSNQPQHF
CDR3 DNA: TGCAGTGCTAGAGAGGGGAATAGCAATCAGCCCCAGCATTTT

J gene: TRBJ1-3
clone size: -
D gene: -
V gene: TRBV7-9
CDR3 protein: CASSHPTVSGNTIYF
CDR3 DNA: TGTGCCAGCAGCCACCCGACAGTTTCCGGAAACACCATATATTTT

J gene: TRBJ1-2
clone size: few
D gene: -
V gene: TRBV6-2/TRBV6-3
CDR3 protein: CASKTAAYGYTF
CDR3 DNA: TGTGCCAGCAAGACAGCAGCCTATGGCTACACCTTC

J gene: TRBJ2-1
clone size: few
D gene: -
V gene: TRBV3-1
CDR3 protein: CASSQDRVGSYNEQFF
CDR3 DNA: TGTGCCAGCAGCCAAGATCGGGTTGGCTCCTACAATGAGCAGTTCTTC

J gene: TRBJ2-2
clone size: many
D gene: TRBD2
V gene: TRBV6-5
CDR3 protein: CASSYSGGLVTGELFF
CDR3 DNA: TGTGCCAGCAGTTACTCGGGGGGACTAGTTACCGGGGAGCTGTTTTTT

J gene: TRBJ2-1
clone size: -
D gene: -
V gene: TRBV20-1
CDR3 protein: CSARDYSRAYNEQFF
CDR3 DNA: TGCAGTGCTAGAGATTATTCGAGGGCCTACAATGAGCAGTTCTTC